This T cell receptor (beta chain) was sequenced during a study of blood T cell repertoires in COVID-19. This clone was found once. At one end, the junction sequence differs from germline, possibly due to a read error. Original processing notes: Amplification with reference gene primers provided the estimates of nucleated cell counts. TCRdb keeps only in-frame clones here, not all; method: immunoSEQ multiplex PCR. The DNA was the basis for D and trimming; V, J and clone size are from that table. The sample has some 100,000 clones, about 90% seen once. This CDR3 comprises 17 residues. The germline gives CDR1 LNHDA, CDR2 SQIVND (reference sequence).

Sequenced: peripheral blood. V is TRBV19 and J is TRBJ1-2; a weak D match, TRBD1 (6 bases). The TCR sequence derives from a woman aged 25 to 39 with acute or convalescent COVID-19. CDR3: CASTIGAGAGVPYGYTF. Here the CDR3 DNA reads TGTGCCAGTACTATAGGGGCAGGGGCCGGTGTCCCCTATGGCTACACCTTC.